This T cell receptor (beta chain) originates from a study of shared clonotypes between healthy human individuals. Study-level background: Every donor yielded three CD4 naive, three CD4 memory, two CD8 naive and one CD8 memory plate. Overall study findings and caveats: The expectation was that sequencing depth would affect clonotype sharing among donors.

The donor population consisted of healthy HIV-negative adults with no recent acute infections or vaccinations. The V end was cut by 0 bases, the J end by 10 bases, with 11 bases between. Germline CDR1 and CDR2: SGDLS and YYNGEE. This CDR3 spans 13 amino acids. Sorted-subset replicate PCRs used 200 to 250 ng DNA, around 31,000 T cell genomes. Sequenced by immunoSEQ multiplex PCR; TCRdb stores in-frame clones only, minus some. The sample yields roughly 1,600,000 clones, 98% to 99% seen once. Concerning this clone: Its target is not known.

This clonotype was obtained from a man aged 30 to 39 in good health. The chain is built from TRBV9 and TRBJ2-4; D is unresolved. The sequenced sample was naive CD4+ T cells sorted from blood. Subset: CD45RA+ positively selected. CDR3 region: CASSVVGSPIQYF. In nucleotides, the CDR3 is TGTGCCAGCAGCGTAGTGGGTAGTCCGATTCAGTACTTC.